These 16 T cell receptor beta chains were sequenced from one sample in a study of blood T cell repertoires in COVID-19. The table came from immunoSEQ multiplex PCR; TCRdb's copy has only in-frame clones and leaves some out. The sample consists of under 300,000 clones, 86% of them appearing once. The sequenced material came from peripheral blood. The receptor set was obtained from a woman in her 70s with COVID-19, enrolled during active disease.

The V gene is TRBV18, the J gene TRBJ1-1; TRBD1 matches at 8 bases. V was pared by 3 bases and J by 7 bases, with 4 bases of the junction left unmatched. CDR1 is KGHSH, CDR2 LQKENI, per germline. This CDR3 has 13 residues. CDR3 sequence (DNA): TGTGCCAGCTCACCGCCAGGACAGGGTGAAGCTTTCTTT. Its protein product is CASSPPGQGEAFF.

The V and J genes are TRBV11-3 and TRBJ2-1; 11 bases are shared with TRBD2. V was clipped by 5 bases and J by 3 bases; unmatched bases: 3. CDR3 size: 15 residues. Germline V gene sequence: CDR1 SGHNT, CDR2 YENEEA. The CDR3 DNA follows: TGTGCCAGCAGCCTTAGCGGGGGGGTCTACAATGAGCAGTTCTTC. The encoded protein is CASSLSGGVYNEQFF.

The chain has TRBV30 and TRBJ1-1; the D gene is possibly TRBD1 (5 bases). The ends were cut back, 7 bases at V and 4 bases at J, with 19 bases in the middle. Germline loops: CDR1 GTSNPN, CDR2 SVGIG (reference sequence). CDR3 size: 14 residues. CDR3 region: CALDKGLSSTEAFF. CDR3 sequence (DNA): TGTGCCTTGGACAAGGGTCTTTCGAGCACTGAAGCTTTCTTT.

The chain recombines TRBV6-5 with TRBJ2-5, with TRBD2 matching over 8 bases. The CDR3 loop spans 15 amino acids. Losses at the gene ends were 5 bases for V and 2 bases for J; bases not matched to a gene: 7. Germline assignment: CDR1 MNHEY and CDR2 SVGAGI. The CDR3 loop reads CASSTAGDPQETQYF. In DNA form, the CDR3 reads TGTGCCAGCAGTACAGCGGGGGATCCACAAGAGACCCAGTACTTC.

This clone came up a few times. The chain employs TRBV19 and TRBJ1-5; 7 bases line up with TRBD1. This CDR3 is built from 16 residues. With V trimmed by 1 base and J by 1 base, 4 bases remained unmatched. In germline, CDR1 is LNHDA, CDR2 SQIVND (reference sequence). The CDR3 nucleotides are TGTGCCAGTAGTATAGGGCCAGGGGGGAGCAATCAGCCCCAGCATTTT. It is translated as CASSIGPGGSNQPQHF.

The CDR3 spells CASSYSKAGNNYGYTF. The CDR3 coding sequence is TGTGCCAGCAGTTACTCGAAGGCAGGCAATAACTATGGCTACACCTTC. The rearrangement uses TRBV6-5 and TRBJ1-2; D is unresolved. Germline-derived CDR1 and CDR2 are MNHEY and SVGAGI. There are 16 residues in the CDR3. Trimming removed 0 bases from V and 1 base from J, with 12 bases in between.

The rearrangement joins TRBV19 to TRBJ2-7, with TRBD1 matching over 9 bases. The V and J ends lost 5 bases and 4 bases, in that order; junction bases with no gene match: 6. Germline V gene sequence: CDR1 LNHDA, CDR2 SQIVND (reference sequence). The CDR3 is 14 amino acids. The CDR3 DNA is TGTGCCAGTAGTTCGGGGACAGGGACTTACGAGCAGTACTTC. Its translation is CASSSGTGTYEQYF.

The chain links TRBV2 to TRBJ1-4, with 7 bases that match TRBD1. J lost 9 bases, V lost 11 bases, and 9 bases had no gene match. The V gene's germline CDR1 is SNHLY and CDR2 FYNNEI. CDR3 length equals 12 residues. The CDR3 bases are TGTGCCGGCCGGGACAGCTTACAAAAACTGTTTTTT. Protein product: CAGRDSLQKLFF.

V is TRBV25-1 and J is TRBJ1-5; 9 bases line up with TRBD1. V trimming: 4 bases; J trimming: 6 bases; junction bases outside the gene matches: 13. Per germline, CDR1 MGHDK and CDR2 SYGVNS. This CDR3 is 17 amino acids long. CDR3 bases: TGTGCCAGCAGTGGCTATGGTTACAGGGGGCGCGTTCAGCCCCAGCATTTT. Encoded protein: CASSGYGYRGRVQPQHF.

This chain connects TRBV5-1 to TRBJ2-3; 7 positions agree with TRBD1. V lost 4 bases to trimming and J lost 4 bases; unmatched junction nucleotides: 3. The CDR3 spans 13 residues. Germline CDR1 reads SGHRS; CDR2 reads YFSETQ. In DNA form, the CDR3 reads TGCGCCAGCAGCAGGGGGCAGGCAGATACGCAGTATTTT. Encoded protein: CASSRGQADTQYF.

A single count supports this clone. The gene calls are TRBV9 and TRBJ2-7; 8 bases are a match to TRBD1. The CDR3 extends over 15 amino acids. Looked up from germline, CDR1 is SGDLS and CDR2 is YYNGEE. V was pared by 4 bases and J by 5 bases, with 11 bases of the junction left unmatched. CDR3 sequence (DNA): TGTGCCAGCAGCCATTCGGACAGGGTTAGAAACGAGCAGTACTTC. Translated, it gives CASSHSDRVRNEQYF.

The chain carries TRBV5-1 and TRBJ1-4, with D unresolved. This CDR3 comprises 15 residues. The V end was cut by 5 bases, the J end by 5 bases, with 16 bases between. Per germline, CDR1 SGHRS and CDR2 YFSETQ. The chain's CDR3 is CASSLERGTNEKLFF. The CDR3 bases are TGCGCCAGCAGTCTTGAGCGGGGTACGAATGAAAAACTGTTTTTT.

The rearrangement uses TRBV4-3 and TRBJ2-7; 9 nucleotides agree with TRBD2. J lost 2 bases, V lost 0 bases, and 5 bases had no gene match. CDR1 is LGHNA and CDR2 is YSLEER in the germline V gene. The CDR3 covers 16 residues. The CDR3 here is CASSQEVAGAAYEQYF. CDR3 nucleotides: TGCGCCAGCAGCCAAGAAGTAGCGGGGGCGGCCTACGAGCAGTACTTC.

CDR3 nucleotides: TGTGCCACCAGCAGAAGCTGGGGGGGGTACGAGCAGTACTTC. Translated: CATSRSWGGYEQYF. The chain uses TRBV15 and TRBJ2-7, with 7 bases matching TRBD2. With 2 bases clipped from V and 4 bases from J, the junction kept 5 bases outside the gene matches. Germline values: CDR1 LNHNV, CDR2 YYDKDF (reference sequence). The CDR3 sequence is 14 residues long. The whole variable domain, remainder taken from reference TRBV15 and TRBJ2-7, is DAMVIQNPRYQVTQFGKPVTLSCSQTLNHNVMYWYQQKSSQAPKLLFHYYDKDFNNEADTPDNFQSRRPNTSFCFLDIRSPGLGDTAMYLCATSRSWGGYEQYFGPGTRLTVT.

For the CDR3, the DNA is TGTGCCAGCAGCCAAGGGGATTTTGGCTACACCTTC. Protein sequence: CASSQGDFGYTF. V gene TRBV7-9 combines with J gene TRBJ1-2, with D possibly matching TRBD1 (5 bases). The CDR3 runs to 12 residues. Germline CDR1 SEHNR, CDR2 FQNEAQ (reference sequence). V was cut by 5 bases and J by 7 bases, with 11 bases left in between. The full variable domain, with the rest looked up from reference TRBV7-9 and TRBJ1-2, is DTGVSQNPRHKITKRGQNVTFRCDPISEHNRLYWYRQTLGQGPEFLTYFQNEAQLEKSRLLSDRFSAERPKGSFSTLEIQRTEQGDSAMYLCASSQGDFGYTFGSGTRLTVV.

This CDR3 is CASSIGQALGETQYF. The CDR3, as DNA: TGTGCCAGTAGTATCGGACAGGCTCTCGGAGAGACCCAGTACTTC. The genes are TRBV19 and TRBJ2-5; 7 bases match TRBD1. CDR1 and CDR2 (germline): LNHDA, SQIVND (reference sequence). This CDR3 has 15 residues. The J segment lost 4 bases and the V segment lost 3 bases, leaving 8 bases of the junction unmatched.